These 3 T cell receptor beta chains originate from one sample sequenced in a study of T cell responses to AZD1222 COVID-19 vaccine. Data came from immunoSEQ multiplex PCR; TCRdb stores just in-frame clones and leaves some out. Among 100,000 to 120,000 clones, over 75% were seen once, and the ten largest hold 3.5% to 5.5%. The sample in question was peripheral blood, obtained on day 0 of AZD1222 vaccination. The receptors were gathered from an adult in good health.

V usage is TRBV28 and J usage is TRBJ1-6; 7 nucleotides agree with TRBD1. This CDR3 is 14 amino acids long. The V segment lost 6 bases and the J segment 7 bases; nucleotides outside the gene matches: 6. The V gene's germline CDR1 is MDHEN and CDR2 SYDVKM. CDR3 residues: CASRGEQGNSPLHF. As DNA, the CDR3 is TGTGCCAGCAGGGGTGAACAGGGGAATTCACCCCTCCACTTT.

The V and J genes are TRBV30 and TRBJ1-2, with D unclear. Germline values: CDR1 GTSNPN, CDR2 SVGIG (reference sequence). Deletions cut 5 bases from V and 3 bases from J, with 13 bases between. This CDR3 region has 13 residues. The CDR3 loop reads CAWSWEEDYGYTF. The CDR3 DNA reads as TGTGCCTGGTCGTGGGAGGAGGACTATGGCTACACCTTC.

This rearrangement joins TRBV6-5 to TRBJ1-6; D not certain. Trimming cost V 6 bases and J 6 bases, with 12 bases left between them. CDR3 size: 14 residues. CDR1 is MNHEY, CDR2 SVGAGI, per germline. The CDR3 nucleotides are TGTGCCAGCAGAATCGGGAGCCCTAATTCACCCCTCCACTTT. This sequence encodes CASRIGSPNSPLHF.